One sample yielded the 30 T cell receptor beta chains listed below, sequenced in a study of T cells in Graves' hyperthyroidism and ophthalmopathy (dated by TCRdb to the late 2010s). The protocol used for the library was multiplex PCR. TCRdb records Illumina HiSeq 2000 as the sequencer. The TCR beta CDR3 regions were amplified from the RNA transcripts. A first-round RT-PCR of the TCR CDR3 used the HTBI primer set with the Qiagen OneStep RT-PCR kit. Starting from the raw public reads, TCRdb applied fastp trimming at Q25, assembled clones with MiXCR and retained in-frame beta chains. Each entry is one CDR3 protein sequence, shown with its most common DNA and genes. Here the sample has about 640,000 distinct CDR3 sequences; around 21% occur a single time. Under 35% of the sample lies in the top ten. Specimen: blood. These receptor sequences come from a man aged 25-45 years with Graves' ophthalmopathy.

This chain joins TRBV7-2 and TRBJ1-1; 7 bases line up with TRBD1. The CDR3 loop spans 15 amino acids. V shed 4 bases, J shed 0 bases, and the junction held 5 bases outside the gene matches. Germline CDR1 SGHTA, CDR2 FQGNSA. The CDR3 DNA follows: TGTGCCAGCAGCTCAGGAGGACAGGTGAACACTGAAGCTTTCTTT. Residues: CASSSGGQVNTEAFF. The full variable domain, completed using reference TRBV7-2 and TRBJ1-1, is GAGVSQSPSNKVTEKGKDVELRCDPISGHTALYWYRQSLGQGLEFLIYFQGNSAPDKSGLPSDRFSAERTGGSVSTLTIQRTQQEDSAVYLCASSSGGQVNTEAFFGQGTRLTVV.

This chain links TRBV7-2 with TRBJ2-2, with 12 bases identical to TRBD2. Germline V gene sequence: CDR1 SGHTA, CDR2 FQGNSA. This CDR3 has 15 residues. Unmatched junction bases numbered 6, after V lost 7 bases and J lost 6 bases. CDR3 nucleotides: TGTGCCAGCAAGGCTAGCGGGGGGGATTCCGGGGAGCTGTTTTTT. The encoded protein is CASKASGGDSGELFF.

This clonotype was counted many times. The rearrangement links TRBV28 to TRBJ1-5; unclear D gene. CDR1 MDHEN and CDR2 SYDVKM come from the germline V gene. V was trimmed by 6 bases and J by 3 bases, leaving 15 bases between them. The CDR3 extends over 15 amino acids. The CDR3 nucleotides are TGTGCCAGCAGGACCTCCAGCGGATACAATCAGCCCCAGCATTTT. Protein: CASRTSSGYNQPQHF.

This clonotype was recorded many times. The J gene is TRBJ1-5, the V gene TRBV28; 9 positions agree with TRBD1. This CDR3 region has 16 residues. V shed 2 bases, J shed 6 bases, and the junction held 8 bases outside the gene matches. Germline-derived CDR1 and CDR2 are MDHEN and SYDVKM. The CDR3 coding sequence is TGTGCCAGCAGTTTAGGGGGGACAGGGAGAAGTCAGCCCCAGCATTTT. Protein sequence: CASSLGGTGRSQPQHF.

This chain uses TRBV6-2 or TRBV6-3 with TRBJ2-1; D not resolved. This CDR3 comprises 14 residues. CDR1 and CDR2 (germline): MNHEY, SVGEGT. Deletions cut 7 bases from V and 3 bases from J, with 13 bases between. CDR3: CASNGPPGYNEQFF. In DNA, the CDR3 is TGTGCCAGCAACGGACCCCCGGGCTACAATGAGCAGTTCTTC.

This chain joins TRBV9 and TRBJ2-1; D not certain. The germline CDR1 and CDR2 sequences are SGDLS and YYNGEE. The CDR3 extends over 16 amino acids. V was clipped by 4 bases and J by 3 bases, with 17 bases between them. The CDR3 region is CASSPIPLSIYNEQFF. CDR3 DNA sequence: TGTGCCAGCAGCCCGATACCCCTGTCCATCTACAATGAGCAGTTCTTC. The variable domain in full, completed from reference TRBV9 and TRBJ2-1, reads DSGVTQTPKHLITATGQRVTLRCSPRSGDLSVYWYQQSLDQGLQFLIQYYNGEERAKGNILERFSAQQFPDLHSELNLSSLELGDSALYFCASSPIPLSIYNEQFFGPGTRLTVL.

This chain links TRBV5-4 with TRBJ1-1, with 7 bases identical to TRBD1. CDR3 length equals 14 residues. Germline V gene sequence: CDR1 SGHNT, CDR2 YYREEE (reference sequence). Unmatched junction bases numbered 7, after V lost 6 bases and J lost 2 bases. The CDR3 region has the DNA TGTGCCAGCACCACAGGGGACCGAAACACTGAAGCTTTCTTT. Its protein product is CASTTGDRNTEAFF.

This clonotype turned up a few times. The rearrangement links TRBV28 to TRBJ2-7; TRBD2 agrees at 9 bases. The CDR3 is 13 amino acids. The V and J ends lost 10 bases and 0 bases, in that order; junction bases with no gene match: 4. CDR1 MDHEN and CDR2 SYDVKM come from the germline V gene. CDR3 nucleotides: TGTGCCACCCGTAGCGGGAGCTCCTACGAGCAGTACTTC. This codes for CATRSGSSYEQYF.

The genes are TRBV11-2 and TRBJ2-7, with a tentative D call TRBD1 (5 bases). This CDR3 has 16 residues. The germline CDR1 and CDR2 sequences are SGHAT and FQNNGV. V shed 0 bases and J shed 3 bases, with 15 bases lying between them. The CDR3: CASSLEATGKNYEQYF. The CDR3 DNA is TGTGCCAGCAGCTTAGAAGCTACAGGAAAAAACTACGAGCAGTACTTC.

This clonotype has a single count. The CDR3 region is CASSPGTGGRFLGNTIYF. The DNA of the CDR3 is TGTGCCAGCAGTCCGGGGACAGGGGGCAGGTTTTTAGGAAACACCATATATTTT. V gene TRBV6-2 or TRBV6-3 combines with J gene TRBJ1-3; 12 bases are a match to TRBD1. There are 18 residues in the CDR3. J gave up 4 bases and V 5 bases, and 12 bases lay outside the gene matches. The germline V gene encodes CDR1 MNHEY and CDR2 SVGEGT.

This clonotype was observed many times. This chain connects TRBV7-2 to TRBJ2-1, with TRBD2 identical over 8 bases. Per the germline V gene, CDR1 is SGHTA and CDR2 is FQGNSA. The V segment lost 5 bases and the J segment 3 bases; nucleotides outside the gene matches: 6. This CDR3 is 15 amino acids long. The CDR3 coding sequence is TGTGCCAGCAGCCCGACCGGGACTAGCTACAATGAGCAGTTCTTC. Protein sequence: CASSPTGTSYNEQFF.

This clonotype occurred a few times. The chain uses TRBV20-1 and TRBJ2-7; 12 bases are shared with TRBD2. The CDR3 length is 14 residues. Trimming removed 6 bases from V and 5 bases from J; junction bases left unmatched: 8. Germline V lookup: CDR1 DFQATT, CDR2 SNEGSKA (reference sequence). CDR3 nucleotides: TGCAGTGCCATCCGGACTAGCGGGAACCACGAGCAGTACTTC. This gives the protein CSAIRTSGNHEQYF.

This clonotype came up many times. The chain has TRBV11-3 and TRBJ2-1; 14 bases line up with TRBD2. Germline CDR1 reads SGHNT; CDR2 reads YENEEA. V lost 3 bases to trimming and J lost 6 bases; unmatched junction nucleotides: 1. This CDR3 is 15 amino acids long. CDR3 protein: CASSFGTSGSNEQFF. The DNA of the CDR3 is TGTGCCAGCAGCTTCGGGACTAGCGGGAGCAATGAGCAGTTCTTC.

This clonotype was counted only a few times. The chain links TRBV20-1 to TRBJ1-1; the match to TRBD1 covers 9 bases. V was pared by 5 bases and J by 4 bases, with 5 bases of the junction left unmatched. The length of the CDR3 is 13 residues. Germline-derived CDR1 and CDR2 are DFQATT and SNEGSKA (reference sequence). CDR3 nucleotides: TGCAGTGCTTACAGGGGGCCTGGCACTGAAGCTTTCTTT. Translation gives CSAYRGPGTEAFF.

This clonotype has just a few counts. The CDR3 loop is CASSYSGAGKGTQYF. The CDR3 DNA reads as TGTGCCAGCAGTTACTCGGGCGCGGGTAAAGGGACCCAGTACTTC. The chain carries TRBV6-5 and TRBJ2-5; D possibly corresponds to TRBD2 (5 bases). V was shortened by 0 bases and J by 7 bases, with 15 bases between the two germline ends. This CDR3 spans 15 amino acids. Germline lookup yields CDR1 MNHEY and CDR2 SVGAGI.

This clonotype has a count of ten or more. The V gene is TRBV7-2, the J gene TRBJ2-5; TRBD1 matches at 7 bases. Per germline, CDR1 SGHTA and CDR2 FQGNSA. The CDR3 consists of 16 residues. With 3 bases clipped from V and 4 bases from J, the junction kept 11 bases outside the gene matches. CDR3 sequence: CASSFDRAVLGETQYF. For the CDR3, the DNA is TGTGCCAGCAGCTTCGACAGGGCGGTACTCGGAGAGACCCAGTACTTC.

In the case of this clonotype: Since a much larger clone is just one base distant, this may be a read error. The gene calls are TRBV18 and TRBJ2-7; D is possibly TRBD2 (6 bases). The CDR3 has 14 amino acids. Germline V lookup: CDR1 KGHSH, CDR2 LQKENI. Trimming removed 0 bases from V and 0 bases from J, with 6 bases in between. The CDR3 sequence: CASSPPGLSYEQYF. The CDR3, as DNA: TGTGCCAGCTCACCACCGGGACTCTCCTACGAGCAGTACTTC.

This clonotype was recorded at least ten times. The chain joins TRBV5-1 to TRBJ2-1; 7 nucleotides align to TRBD2. The CDR3 totals 16 residues. Germline CDR1 reads SGHRS; CDR2 reads YFSETQ. The V gene end was trimmed by 8 bases and the J gene end by 0 bases; junction bases not matched to a gene: 11. The CDR3 spells CASRPPGGSSYNEQFF. CDR3 coding DNA: TGCGCCAGTCGACCCCCGGGAGGCAGCTCCTACAATGAGCAGTTCTTC.

This clonotype was seen many times. The rearrangement joins TRBV11-2 to TRBJ2-1, with D unresolved. Germline CDR1 is SGHAT and CDR2 is FQNNGV. V shed 5 bases and J shed 7 bases, with 15 bases lying between them. The CDR3 runs to 14 residues. The CDR3 region is CASSTPRLRNEQFF. CDR3 in DNA: TGTGCCAGCAGCACCCCCCGCCTAAGGAATGAGCAGTTCTTC.

This clonotype was found once. This chain links TRBV20-1 with TRBJ1-5; D remains ambiguous. Germline CDR1 reads DFQATT; CDR2 reads SNEGSKA (reference sequence). V was pared by 0 bases and J by 0 bases, with 9 bases between. CDR3 length: 15 amino acids. DNA for the CDR3: TGCAGTGCTAGAGAAGACAACTATAGCAATCAGCCCCAGCATTTT. Translation: CSAREDNYSNQPQHF.

This clonotype was picked up many times. The genes are TRBV12-3 or TRBV12-4 and TRBJ2-7; TRBD1 might be the D (6 bases). The CDR3 runs 18 residues. Deletions cut 4 bases from V and 0 bases from J, with 22 bases between. In nucleotides, the CDR3 is TGTGCCAGCAGTTCCCAATTTCCGGGACATAAGGGCTCCTACGAGCAGTACTTC. Translating it yields CASSSQFPGHKGSYEQYF.

This rearrangement joins TRBV6-1 to TRBJ2-5; perhaps D is TRBD1 or TRBD2 (5 bases each). Germline-derived CDR1 and CDR2 are MNHNS and SASEGT. This CDR3 spans 15 amino acids. Trimming shortened V by 6 bases and J by 5 bases, and 19 bases separated the two germline ends. This chain's CDR3 is CASSPRDVARETQYF. The CDR3 nucleotides are TGTGCCAGCAGCCCCAGGGACGTGGCTCGGGAGACCCAGTACTTC.

This clonotype was counted many times. CDR3 protein: CASSLYNGNQPQHF. The CDR3 DNA reads TGTGCCAGCAGCTTATACAACGGGAATCAGCCCCAGCATTTT. The chain combines TRBV11-2 with TRBJ1-5; no clear D. Germline CDR1 is SGHAT and CDR2 is FQNNGV. The CDR3 has 14 amino acids. The V end was cut by 2 bases, the J end by 4 bases, with 9 bases between.

This clonotype appeared a few times. The chain joins TRBV12-3 or TRBV12-4 to TRBJ2-7; 8 positions match TRBD1. CDR3 size: 14 residues. After removal of 6 bases from V and 2 bases from J, the junction contained 6 bases not matched to a gene. CDR3 in DNA: TGTGCCAGCAGCCGACAGGGGACCCCCTACGAGCAGTACTTC. Protein: CASSRQGTPYEQYF.

This clonotype was observed a few times. The rearrangement joins TRBV9 to TRBJ2-1; possibly TRBD1 for D (6 bases). Germline CDR1 and CDR2: SGDLS and YYNGEE. The V end lost 1 base, the J end lost 2 bases, and 10 bases lay between the germline ends. The CDR3 has 15 amino acids. CDR3 loop: CASSVYEGAYNEQFF. The CDR3 DNA sequence: TGTGCCAGCAGCGTATACGAGGGGGCCTACAATGAGCAGTTCTTC.

This clonotype was counted at least ten times. This rearrangement joins TRBV7-2 to TRBJ2-2; possible D gene TRBD2, 5 bases. Germline V gene sequence: CDR1 SGHTA, CDR2 FQGNSA. V was shortened by 4 bases and J by 3 bases, with 6 bases between the two germline ends. This CDR3 is 13 amino acids long. The CDR3 bases are TGTGCCAGCAGCTGGACTTACACCGGGGAGCTGTTTTTT. Protein product: CASSWTYTGELFF.

The rearrangement uses TRBV27 and TRBJ2-7; 9 nucleotides agree with TRBD1. This CDR3 has 15 amino acids. With 5 bases clipped from V and 2 bases from J, the junction kept 7 bases outside the gene matches. CDR1 and CDR2 (germline): MNHEY, SMNVEV (reference sequence). In DNA, the CDR3 is TGTGCCAGCAGTATCGGACAGGGGTGGACCTACGAGCAGTACTTC. Translation gives CASSIGQGWTYEQYF.

The chain carries TRBV27 and TRBJ2-7; D is uncertain. Per germline, CDR1 MNHEY and CDR2 SMNVEV (reference sequence). Trimming left V 4 bases short and J 1 base short, with 11 bases between. There are 14 residues in the CDR3. The CDR3 DNA follows: TGTGCCAGCAGTTCCCGGACGCAGTCCTACGAGCAGTACTTC. It is translated as CASSSRTQSYEQYF.

There are a few counts of this clonotype. The chain recombines TRBV29-1 with TRBJ1-2; 7 bases fit TRBD1. The CDR3 spans 15 residues. V lost 3 bases, J lost 2 bases, and 9 bases stayed unmatched. Germline-derived CDR1 and CDR2 are SQVTM and ANQGSEA. For the CDR3, the DNA is TGCAGCGTTGACGAAACCGGGACAGTGAACTATGGCTACACCTTC. It is translated as CSVDETGTVNYGYTF.

This clonotype appeared many times. This sequence joins TRBV7-8 and TRBJ2-1; 8 bases match TRBD2. The CDR3 length is 15 residues. The junction had 6 bases not matched to a gene; V was cut back by 3 bases and J by 5 bases. Germline CDR1 SGHVS, CDR2 FQNEAQ. DNA of the CDR3: TGTGCCAGCAGCTTGCCGGGACTAGACGACAATGAGCAGTTCTTC. Its translation: CASSLPGLDDNEQFF. The whole variable domain, filled in from reference TRBV7-8 and TRBJ2-1, reads GAGVSQSPRYKVAKRGQDVALRCDPISGHVSLFWYQQALGQGPEFLTYFQNEAQLDKSGLPSDRFFAERPEGSVSTLKIQRTQQEDSAVYLCASSLPGLDDNEQFFGPGTRLTVL.